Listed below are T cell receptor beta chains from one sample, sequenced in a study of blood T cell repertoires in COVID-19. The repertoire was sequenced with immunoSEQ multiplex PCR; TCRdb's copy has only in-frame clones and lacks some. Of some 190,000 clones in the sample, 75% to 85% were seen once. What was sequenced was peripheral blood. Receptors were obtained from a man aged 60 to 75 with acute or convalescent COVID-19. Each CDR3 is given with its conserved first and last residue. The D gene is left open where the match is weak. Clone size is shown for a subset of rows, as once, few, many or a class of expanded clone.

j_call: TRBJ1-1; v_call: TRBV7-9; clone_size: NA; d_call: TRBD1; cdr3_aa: CASSPGQGKNTEAFF; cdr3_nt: TGTGCCAGCAGCCCGGGACAGGGGAAGAACACTGAAGCTTTCTTT
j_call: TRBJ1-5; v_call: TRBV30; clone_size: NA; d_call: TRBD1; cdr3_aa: CAWSVMTGRNQPQHF; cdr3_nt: TGTGCCTGGAGTGTAATGACAGGGCGAAATCAGCCCCAGCATTTT
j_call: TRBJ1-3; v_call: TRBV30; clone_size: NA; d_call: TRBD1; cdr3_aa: CAWSAGTGGNTIYF; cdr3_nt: TGTGCCTGGAGCGCCGGGACAGGGGGAAACACCATATATTTT
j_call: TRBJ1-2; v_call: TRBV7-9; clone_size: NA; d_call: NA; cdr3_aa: CASSFSTRSIGYTF; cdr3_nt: TGTGCCAGCAGCTTCTCAACGAGAAGTATTGGCTACACCTTC
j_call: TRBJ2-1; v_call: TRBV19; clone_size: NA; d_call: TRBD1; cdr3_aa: CASSIQGGQGLGEQFF; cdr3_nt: TGTGCCAGTAGTATCCAGGGAGGACAGGGATTGGGTGAGCAGTTCTTC
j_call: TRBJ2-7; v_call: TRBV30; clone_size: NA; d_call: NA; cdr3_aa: CAWSVRGSTYEQYF; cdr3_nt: TGTGCCTGGAGTGTACGGGGTTCGACCTACGAGCAGTACTTC
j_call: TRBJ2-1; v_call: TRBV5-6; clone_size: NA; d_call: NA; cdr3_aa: CASSLWGGHNEQFF; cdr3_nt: TGTGCCAGCAGCTTGTGGGGGGGCCACAATGAGCAGTTCTTC
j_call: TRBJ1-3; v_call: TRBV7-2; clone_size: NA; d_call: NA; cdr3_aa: CASRPPAGGNTIYF; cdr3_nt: TGTGCCAGCAGACCCCCGGCCGGGGGAAACACCATATATTTT
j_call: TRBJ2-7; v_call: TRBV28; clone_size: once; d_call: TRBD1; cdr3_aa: CASSPPPGQGDEQYF; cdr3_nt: TGTGCCAGCAGCCCGCCTCCGGGACAGGGGGACGAGCAGTACTTC
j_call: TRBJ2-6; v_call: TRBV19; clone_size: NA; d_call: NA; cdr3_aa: CASSMDYPSGANVLTF; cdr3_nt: TGTGCCAGTAGTATGGACTATCCCTCTGGGGCCAACGTCCTGACTTTC
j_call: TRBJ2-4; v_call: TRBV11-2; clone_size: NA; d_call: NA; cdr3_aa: CASSLESAKRYF; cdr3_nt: TGTGCCAGCAGCTTAGAGAGTGCTAAAAGATACTTC
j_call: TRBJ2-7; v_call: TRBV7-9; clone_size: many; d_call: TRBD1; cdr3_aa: CASSSRQGAEDEQYF; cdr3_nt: TGTGCCAGCAGTTCGAGACAGGGGGCGGAGGACGAGCAGTACTTC
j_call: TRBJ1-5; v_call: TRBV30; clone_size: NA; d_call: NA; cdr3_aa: CAWSEWGGDQPQHF; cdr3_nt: TGTGCCTGGAGCGAGTGGGGGGGAGATCAGCCCCAGCATTTT
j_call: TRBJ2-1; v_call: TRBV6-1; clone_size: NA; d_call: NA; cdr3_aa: CASSELQTYNEQFF; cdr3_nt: TGTGCCAGCAGTGAACTACAGACATACAATGAGCAGTTCTTC
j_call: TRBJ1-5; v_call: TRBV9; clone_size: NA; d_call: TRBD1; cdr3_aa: CASSETGDQPQHF; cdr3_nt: TGTGCCAGCAGTGAAACAGGGGACCAGCCCCAGCATTTT
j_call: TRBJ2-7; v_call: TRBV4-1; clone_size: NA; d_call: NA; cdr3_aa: CASSQDLLPREQYF; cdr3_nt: TGCGCCAGCAGCCAAGATTTGCTTCCTAGGGAGCAGTACTTC
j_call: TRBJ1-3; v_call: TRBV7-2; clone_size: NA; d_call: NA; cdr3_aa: CASSLAFVTVLGGNTIYF; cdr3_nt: TGTGCCAGCAGCTTAGCCTTTGTGACGGTCCTAGGAGGAAACACCATATATTTT
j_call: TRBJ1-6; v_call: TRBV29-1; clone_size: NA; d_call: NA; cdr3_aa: CSVEAVNSPLHF; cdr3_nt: TGCAGCGTTGAAGCCGTTAATTCACCCCTCCACTTT
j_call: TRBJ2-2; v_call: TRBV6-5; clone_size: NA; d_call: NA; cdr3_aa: CASTRDSPHTGELFF; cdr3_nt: TGTGCCAGCACCCGAGACAGCCCCCACACCGGGGAGCTGTTTTTT
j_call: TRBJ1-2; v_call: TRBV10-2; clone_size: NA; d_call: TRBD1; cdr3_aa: CASTSTGGRGYTF; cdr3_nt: TGCGCCAGCACCTCCACAGGGGGCCGTGGCTACACCTTC
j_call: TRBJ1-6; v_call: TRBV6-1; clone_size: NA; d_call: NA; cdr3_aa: CASSVGGGRLHSPLHF; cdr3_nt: TGTGCCAGCAGTGTTGGCGGGGGGCGATTGCATTCACCCCTCCACTTT
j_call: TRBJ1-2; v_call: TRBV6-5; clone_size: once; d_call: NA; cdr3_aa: CASMQGPHYGYTF; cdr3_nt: TGTGCCAGCATGCAGGGGCCACACTATGGCTACACCTTC
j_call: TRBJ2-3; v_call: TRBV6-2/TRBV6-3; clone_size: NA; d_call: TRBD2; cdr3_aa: CASSSSGRGTDTQYF; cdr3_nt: TGTGCCAGCAGTTCTAGCGGGAGGGGCACAGATACGCAGTATTTT
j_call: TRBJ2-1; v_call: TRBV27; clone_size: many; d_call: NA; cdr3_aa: CASSFRDGVSDEQFF; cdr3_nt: TGTGCCAGCAGTTTCAGGGATGGTGTAAGCGATGAGCAGTTCTTC
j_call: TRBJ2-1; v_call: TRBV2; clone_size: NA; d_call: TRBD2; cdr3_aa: CASRRGLAVNNEQFF; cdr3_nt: TGTGCCAGCAGGAGAGGACTAGCTGTAAACAATGAGCAGTTCTTC
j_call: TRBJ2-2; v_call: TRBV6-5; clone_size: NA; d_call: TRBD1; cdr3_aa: CASRTGQGAGELFF; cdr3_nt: TGTGCCAGCAGAACGGGACAGGGAGCCGGGGAGCTGTTTTTT
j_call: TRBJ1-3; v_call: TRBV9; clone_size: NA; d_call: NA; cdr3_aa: CASSVRGNGNTIYF; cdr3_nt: TGTGCCAGCAGCGTACGGGGAAATGGAAACACCATATATTTT
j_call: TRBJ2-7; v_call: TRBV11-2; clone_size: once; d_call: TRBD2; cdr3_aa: CASSSQREGPYEQYF; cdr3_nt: TGTGCCAGCAGCTCCCAGCGGGAGGGCCCCTACGAGCAGTACTTC
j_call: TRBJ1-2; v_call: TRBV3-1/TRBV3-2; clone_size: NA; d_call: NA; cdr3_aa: CASSQAGGDYGYTF; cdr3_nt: TGTGCCAGCAGCCAGGCGGGGGGGGACTATGGCTACACCTTC
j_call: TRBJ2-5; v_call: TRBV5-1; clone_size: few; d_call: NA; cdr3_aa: CASSFDQETQYF; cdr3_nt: TGCGCCAGCAGCTTCGACCAAGAGACCCAGTACTTC
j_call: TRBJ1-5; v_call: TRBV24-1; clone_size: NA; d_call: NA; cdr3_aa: CATSGTGHSNQPQHF; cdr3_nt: TGTGCCACCAGTGGAACAGGACATAGCAATCAGCCCCAGCATTTT
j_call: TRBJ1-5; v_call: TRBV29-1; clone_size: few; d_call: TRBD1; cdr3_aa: CSVEWHRGRAPNQPQHF; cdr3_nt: TGCAGCGTTGAGTGGCATAGGGGGCGTGCCCCCAATCAGCCCCAGCATTTT
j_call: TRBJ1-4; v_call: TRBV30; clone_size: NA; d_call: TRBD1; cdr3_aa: CAWSPPRGTGEEKLFF; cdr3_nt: TGTGCCTGGAGCCCGCCGAGGGGGACAGGGGAGGAAAAACTGTTTTTT
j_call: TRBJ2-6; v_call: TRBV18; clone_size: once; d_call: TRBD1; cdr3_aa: CASSPGAGTGYSGANVLTF; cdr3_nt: TGTGCCAGCTCACCAGGCGCCGGGACAGGGTACTCTGGGGCCAACGTCCTGACTTTC